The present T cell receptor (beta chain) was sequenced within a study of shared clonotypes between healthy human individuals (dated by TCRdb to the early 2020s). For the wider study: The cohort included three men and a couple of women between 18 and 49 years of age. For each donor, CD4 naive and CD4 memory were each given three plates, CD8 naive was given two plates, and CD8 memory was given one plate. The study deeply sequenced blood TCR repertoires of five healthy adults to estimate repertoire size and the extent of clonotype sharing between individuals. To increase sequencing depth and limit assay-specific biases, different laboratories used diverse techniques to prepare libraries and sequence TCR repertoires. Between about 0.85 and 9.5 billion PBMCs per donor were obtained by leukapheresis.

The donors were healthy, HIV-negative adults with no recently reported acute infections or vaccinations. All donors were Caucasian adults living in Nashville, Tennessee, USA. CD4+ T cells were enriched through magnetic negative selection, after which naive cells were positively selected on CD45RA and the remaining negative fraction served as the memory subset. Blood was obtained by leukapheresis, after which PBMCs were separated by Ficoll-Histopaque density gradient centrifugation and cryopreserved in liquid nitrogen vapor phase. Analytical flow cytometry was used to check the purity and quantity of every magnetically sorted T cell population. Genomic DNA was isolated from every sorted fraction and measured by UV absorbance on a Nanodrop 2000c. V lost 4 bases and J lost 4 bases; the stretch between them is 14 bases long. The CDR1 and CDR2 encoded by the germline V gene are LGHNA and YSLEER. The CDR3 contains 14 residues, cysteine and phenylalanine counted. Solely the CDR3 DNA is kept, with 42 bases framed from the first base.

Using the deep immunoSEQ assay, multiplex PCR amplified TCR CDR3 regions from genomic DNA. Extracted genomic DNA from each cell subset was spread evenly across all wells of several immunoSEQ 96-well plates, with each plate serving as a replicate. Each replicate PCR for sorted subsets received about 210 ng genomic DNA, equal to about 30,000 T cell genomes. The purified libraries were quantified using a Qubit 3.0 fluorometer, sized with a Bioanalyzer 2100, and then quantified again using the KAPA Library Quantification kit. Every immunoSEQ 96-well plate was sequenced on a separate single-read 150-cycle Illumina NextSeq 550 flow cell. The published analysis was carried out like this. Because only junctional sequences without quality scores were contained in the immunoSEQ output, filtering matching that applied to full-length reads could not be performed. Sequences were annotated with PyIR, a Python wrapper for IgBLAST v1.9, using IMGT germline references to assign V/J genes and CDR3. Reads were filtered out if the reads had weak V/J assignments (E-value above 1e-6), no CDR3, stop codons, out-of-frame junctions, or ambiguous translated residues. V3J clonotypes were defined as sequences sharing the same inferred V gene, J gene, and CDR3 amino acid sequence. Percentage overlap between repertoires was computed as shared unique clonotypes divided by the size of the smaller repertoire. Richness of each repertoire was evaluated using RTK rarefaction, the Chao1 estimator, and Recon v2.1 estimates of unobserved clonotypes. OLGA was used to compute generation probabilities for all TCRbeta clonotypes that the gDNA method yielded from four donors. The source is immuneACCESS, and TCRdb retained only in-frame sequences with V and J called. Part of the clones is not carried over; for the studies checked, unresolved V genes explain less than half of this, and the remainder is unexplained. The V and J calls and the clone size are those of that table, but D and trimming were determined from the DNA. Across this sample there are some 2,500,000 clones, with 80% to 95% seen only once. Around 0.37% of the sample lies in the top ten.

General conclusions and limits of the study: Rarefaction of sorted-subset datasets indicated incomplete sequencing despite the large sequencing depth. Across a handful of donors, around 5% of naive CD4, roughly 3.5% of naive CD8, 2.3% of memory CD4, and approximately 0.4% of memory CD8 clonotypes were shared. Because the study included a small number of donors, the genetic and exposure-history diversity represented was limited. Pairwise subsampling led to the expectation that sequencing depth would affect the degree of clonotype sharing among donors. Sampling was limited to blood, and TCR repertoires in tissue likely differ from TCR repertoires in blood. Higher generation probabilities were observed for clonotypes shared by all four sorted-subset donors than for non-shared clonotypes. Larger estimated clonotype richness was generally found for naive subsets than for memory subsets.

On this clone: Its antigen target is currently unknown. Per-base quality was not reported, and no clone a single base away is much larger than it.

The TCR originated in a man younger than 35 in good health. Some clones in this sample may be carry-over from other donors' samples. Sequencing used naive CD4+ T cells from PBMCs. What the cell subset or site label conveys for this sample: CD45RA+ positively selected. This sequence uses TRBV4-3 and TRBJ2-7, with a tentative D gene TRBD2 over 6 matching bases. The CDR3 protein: CASSRGTEKYEQYF. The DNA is TGCGCCAGCAGCCGCGGGACTGAAAAGTACGAGCAGTACTTC.